This TCR beta chain was retrieved from a study of T cells in localized non-small cell lung cancer. Study findings and constraints: Longer overall survival was linked to higher blood T cell density. Uninvolved adjacent lung had the highest recorded T cell clonality, with tumor below it. Adjacent lung had a median roughly 53 of the 100 largest tumor clones.

As to this clone: Its cognate antigen is unknown.

From germline, CDR1 is MDHEN and CDR2 SYDVKM. The CDR3 has 15 amino acids. The V and J ends lost 5 bases and 1 base, in that order; junction bases with no gene match: 4. Sequencing was performed with immunoSEQ multiplex PCR; in TCRdb, only in-frame clones are kept and a portion is missing. Of about 2,600 clones detected, roughly 24% appear once; the ten largest clones hold around 28%. The sequence came from a male donor at least 60 years old with stage I lung adenocarcinoma. The source was lung tumor tissue, collected before any cancer treatment. This chain uses TRBV28 with TRBJ1-4; 7 bases fit TRBD1. CDR3 nucleotide sequence: TGTGCCAGCAGTCCCAGGGACAGAACTAATGAAAAACTGTTTTTT. Translated, it gives CASSPRDRTNEKLFF.